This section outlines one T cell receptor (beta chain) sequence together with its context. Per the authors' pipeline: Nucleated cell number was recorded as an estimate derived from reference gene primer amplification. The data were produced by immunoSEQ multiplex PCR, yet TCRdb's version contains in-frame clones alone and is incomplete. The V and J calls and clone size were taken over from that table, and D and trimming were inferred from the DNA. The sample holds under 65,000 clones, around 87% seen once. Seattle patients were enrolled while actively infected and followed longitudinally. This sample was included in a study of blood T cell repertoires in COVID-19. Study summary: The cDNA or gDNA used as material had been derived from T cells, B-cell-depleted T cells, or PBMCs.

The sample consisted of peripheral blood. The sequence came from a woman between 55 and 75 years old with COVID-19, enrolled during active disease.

CDR3 sequence: CATSRHRDSDQPQHF. Here the CDR3 DNA reads TGTGCCACCAGCAGACACCGGGACAGCGATCAGCCCCAGCATTTT. The V gene is TRBV15, the J gene TRBJ1-5, with 7 bases fitting TRBD1. The CDR3 totals 15 residues. CDR1 and CDR2 (germline): LNHNV, YYDKDF (reference sequence). V shed 2 bases, J shed 5 bases, and the junction held 6 bases outside the gene matches.